The next 27 T cell receptor beta chains were all read from a single sample in a study of T cells in Graves' hyperthyroidism and ophthalmopathy. Amplification yielded TCR beta CDR3 regions, with RNA transcripts as the source. The HTBI primer set drove a first-round RT-PCR of the TCR CDR3. A single record per CDR3 protein comes from TCRdb applying MiXCR to the multiplex PCR reads. The table lists around 440,000 distinct CDR3 sequences, 15% to 19% of them singletons. Sequencing used blood. These receptors all come from a woman aged 18 to 35 with Graves' hyperthyroidism.

The V call is TRBV3-1, the J call TRBJ2-5, with D perhaps being TRBD1 or TRBD2 (6 bases each). The J call may be incorrect, as the DNA end agrees better with TRBJ2-1. The germline CDR1 and CDR2 sequences are LGHDT and YNNKEL (reference sequence). This CDR3 has 13 amino acids. The CDR3 DNA sequence: TGTGCCAGCAGCCTAGGGGGGCAGCAGACCCAGTTCTTC. It specifies CASSLGGQQTQFF.

In nucleotides, the CDR3 is TGTGCCAGCAGCGTAACCCCGGGATACCTCTCTGGGGCCAACGTCCTGACTTTC. Protein product: CASSVTPGYLSGANVLTF. The V and J genes are TRBV9 and TRBJ2-6; D is possibly TRBD2 (5 bases). Germline V gene lookup returns CDR1 SGDLS and CDR2 YYNGEE. V lost 1 base and J lost 0, with 14 bases in between. This CDR3 comprises 18 residues.

V and J are TRBV15 and TRBJ1-6; TRBD1 is a possible D gene (5 bases). The CDR3 is 16 amino acids. V shed 3 bases and J shed 2 bases, with 11 bases lying between them. The germline gives CDR1 LNHNV, CDR2 YYDKDF (reference sequence). CDR3 bases: TGTGCCACCAGCAGCCGGGGGTATACCTATAATTCACCCCTCCACTTT. It encodes CATSSRGYTYNSPLHF.

The J gene is TRBJ1-2, the V gene TRBV5-1, with TRBD1 identical over 7 bases. J gave up 6 bases and V 3 bases, and 17 bases lay outside the gene matches. The CDR3 totals 17 residues. Germline values: CDR1 SGHRS, CDR2 YFSETQ. CDR3 sequence reads: CASSSRTGPRDGDGYTF. For the CDR3, the DNA is TGCGCCAGCAGCTCTAGGACAGGCCCCCGAGATGGAGATGGCTACACCTTC.

This clonotype was counted only a few times. This rearrangement joins TRBV18 to TRBJ1-6; D gene unclear. Trimming left V 0 bases short and J 12 bases short, with 12 bases between. Germline-derived CDR1 and CDR2 are KGHSH and LQKENI. This CDR3 region has 14 residues. CDR3 loop: CASSPPLREGPLHF. CDR3 in DNA: TGTGCCAGCTCACCACCGTTGAGGGAGGGACCCCTCCACTTT.

The table lists this clonotype with many counts. At one end the junction does not follow the germline gene, possibly because of a read error. The chain carries TRBV5-1 and TRBJ2-3; 7 nucleotides agree with TRBD2. CDR1 SGHRS and CDR2 YFSETQ come from the germline V gene. The CDR3 has 16 residues. The CDR3, as DNA: TGCGCCAGCAGTTTGGGAACGCGGGAGAGCACAGATACGCAGTATTTT. Its protein is CASSLGTRESTDTQYF.

The chain links TRBV4-1 to TRBJ1-5; tentatively, D is TRBD1 (6 bases). Per the germline V gene, CDR1 is MGHRA and CDR2 is YSYEKL. Trimming removed 4 bases at V and 6 bases at J, with 16 bases between. The CDR3 loop spans 15 amino acids. The CDR3 loop reads CASSPSLTGFQPQHF. The CDR3 DNA reads TGCGCCAGCAGCCCGTCCTTGACAGGTTTTCAGCCCCAGCATTTT.

This clonotype was seen a few times. The chain has TRBV5-1 and TRBJ2-1; no clear D gene. V was pared by 4 bases and J by 12 bases, with 14 bases between. CDR1 and CDR2 from the germline V gene are SGHRS and YFSETQ. The CDR3 runs to 12 residues. The CDR3: CASSPGQSGQFF. The CDR3, as DNA: TGCGCCAGCAGCCCTGGCCAGTCTGGGCAGTTCTTC.

This clonotype came up many times. The V call is TRBV30, the J call TRBJ1-1; TRBD1 aligns across 10 bases. This CDR3 contains 13 residues. Germline-derived CDR1 and CDR2 are GTSNPN and SVGIG (reference sequence). Losses at the gene ends were 5 bases for V and 4 bases for J; bases not matched to a gene: 4. In DNA form, the CDR3 reads TGTGCCTGGGGGACAGGGGCGGCCACTGAAGCTTTCTTT. The encoded protein is CAWGTGAATEAFF.

In its sample, this clonotype was seen a few times. CDR3 sequence (DNA): TGTGCCAGCAGTCGGGACTTCATTAAATCCTACAATGAGCAGTTCTTC. Translation: CASSRDFIKSYNEQFF. V and J are TRBV28 and TRBJ2-1; weak D call: TRBD2 (6 bases). Deletions cut 5 bases from V and 1 base from J, with 15 bases between. The V gene's germline CDR1 is MDHEN and CDR2 SYDVKM. This CDR3 is 16 amino acids long.

This clonotype has ten or more counts. The chain combines TRBV30 with TRBJ2-7; D not resolved. V was clipped by 1 base and J by 0 bases, with 7 bases between them. The germline CDR1 and CDR2 sequences are GTSNPN and SVGIG (reference sequence). This CDR3 is built from 13 residues. This CDR3 is CAWSEKNSYEQYF. In nucleotides, the CDR3 is TGTGCCTGGAGTGAAAAAAACTCCTACGAGCAGTACTTC.

This clonotype came up many times. This chain links TRBV3-1 with TRBJ2-1; 8 nucleotides align to TRBD2. This CDR3 has 14 amino acids. V lost 5 bases and J lost 3; bases outside the gene matches: 3. Germline V gene sequence: CDR1 LGHDT, CDR2 YNNKEL (reference sequence). In DNA, the CDR3 is TGTGCCAGCAGCAGAACTAGCGGCTACAATGAGCAGTTCTTC. It yields the protein CASSRTSGYNEQFF.

The chain's CDR3 is CASSEGQGNAMNTEAFF. CDR3 nucleotides: TGTGCCAGCAGCGAGGGACAGGGGAATGCCATGAACACTGAAGCTTTCTTT. This chain uses TRBV5-8 with TRBJ1-1; 10 nucleotides agree with TRBD1. Germline V gives CDR1 SGHTS, CDR2 YDEGEE. J gave up 0 bases and V 4 bases, and 9 bases lay outside the gene matches. The length of the CDR3 is 17 residues.

This clonotype was detected many times. This sequence joins TRBV7-2 and TRBJ1-5, with unresolved D. This CDR3 contains 19 residues. Germline CDR1 reads SGHTA; CDR2 reads FQGNSA. The V end lost 1 base, the J end lost 0 bases, and 19 bases lay between the germline ends. In nucleotides, the CDR3 is TGTGCCAGCAGCTTAGACCCGGGTAAAGGAGCTTATAGCAATCAGCCCCAGCATTTT. Protein sequence: CASSLDPGKGAYSNQPQHF.

This clonotype was detected ten times or more. The chain joins TRBV15 to TRBJ1-1, with D unclear. The CDR3 is 13 amino acids. Germline CDR1 reads LNHNV; CDR2 reads YYDKDF (reference sequence). Trimming pared 1 base from V and 6 bases from J, leaving 9 bases between. The CDR3 reads CATSRVLQSEAFF. The DNA of the CDR3 is TGTGCCACCAGCAGAGTTCTACAATCTGAAGCTTTCTTT.

The chain couples TRBV2 to TRBJ1-1, with D possibly being TRBD1 (6 bases). Germline V gene sequence: CDR1 SNHLY, CDR2 FYNNEI. Trimming cost V 3 bases and J 0 bases, with 11 bases left between them. CDR3 length: 15 amino acids. CDR3 nucleotide sequence: TGTGCCAGCAGTGATCGGGGGGGGCTGAACACTGAAGCTTTCTTT. Protein sequence: CASSDRGGLNTEAFF.

This clonotype came up many times. The chain combines TRBV14 with TRBJ2-7; no clear D. Per the germline V gene, CDR1 is SGHDN and CDR2 is FVKESK. The germline V and J ends were trimmed by 2 bases and 8 bases, with 7 bases remaining between them. The CDR3 contains 11 residues. CDR3 nucleotide sequence: TGTGCCAGCAGCCAACATACGAAGCAGTACTTC. It specifies CASSQHTKQYF.

This clonotype was seen more than once but under ten times. This chain links TRBV6-4 with TRBJ2-3; D possibly uses TRBD1 or TRBD2 (6 bases each). V shed 2 bases and J shed 1 base, with 13 bases lying between them. The germline CDR1 and CDR2 sequences are MRHNA and SNTAGT. This CDR3 spans 16 amino acids. CDR3 coding DNA: TGTGCCAGCAGTGACGAGGGGGGCGCGGGCACAGATACGCAGTATTTT. It translates to CASSDEGGAGTDTQYF.

This clonotype was counted at least ten times. The rearrangement uses TRBV2 and TRBJ1-3; tentative D call: TRBD1 (5 bases). V lost 5 bases, J lost 0 bases, and 11 bases lay in between. Germline CDR1 SNHLY, CDR2 FYNNEI. The CDR3 is 15 amino acids. DNA for the CDR3: TGTGCCAGCAGTCTCGACAGCTCCTCTGGAAACACCATATATTTT. This sequence encodes CASSLDSSSGNTIYF. Full variable domain (outside the CDR3, taken from reference TRBV2 and TRBJ1-3): EPEVTQTPSHQVTQMGQEVILRCVPISNHLYFYWYRQILGQKVEFLVSFYNNEISEKSEIFDDQFSVERPDGSNFTLKIRSTKLEDSAMYFCASSLDSSSGNTIYFGEGSWLTVV.

This clonotype has a count of ten or more. This chain connects TRBV12-3 or TRBV12-4 to TRBJ2-3; D gene ambiguous. The CDR3 is 16 residues long. Trimming removed 6 bases at V and 4 bases at J, with 20 bases between. In DNA form, the CDR3 reads TGTGCCAGCAGCTTTATCCGGCCTTCCCAGGCAGATACGCAGTATTTT. It yields the protein CASSFIRPSQADTQYF.

This clonotype has only a few counts. The chain is built from TRBV6-1 and TRBJ1-6; TRBD1 might be the D (6 bases). Trimming cost V 6 bases and J 8 bases, with 23 bases left between them. The CDR3 spans 17 residues. Germline V gives CDR1 MNHNS, CDR2 SASEGT. The CDR3 spells CASSPSSPGGGHSPLHF. The CDR3 DNA reads as TGTGCCAGCAGCCCCTCTTCACCGGGCGGGGGCCATTCACCCCTCCACTTT.

This clonotype was seen at least ten times. The chain uses TRBV7-2 and TRBJ2-5; the D gene is possibly TRBD2 (6 bases). This CDR3 has 14 residues. Trimming shortened V by 1 base and J by 5 bases, and 11 bases separated the two germline ends. In germline, CDR1 is SGHTA, CDR2 FQGNSA. The CDR3 DNA is TGTGCCAGCAGCTTAGGCCGGGGGTGGGAGACCCAGTACTTC. Translating gives CASSLGRGWETQYF.

The chain joins TRBV12-3 or TRBV12-4 to TRBJ2-1; 12 positions match TRBD1. The CDR3 loop spans 16 amino acids. Losses at the gene ends were 4 bases for V and 5 bases for J; bases not matched to a gene: 6. The DNA for the CDR3 is TGTGCCAGCAGTTCGGAGGGACAGGGGGCGAACAATGAGCAGTTCTTC. Protein sequence: CASSSEGQGANNEQFF.

The V gene is TRBV7-9, the J gene TRBJ1-2; D remains ambiguous. The CDR3 runs 8 residues. V was cut by 11 bases and J by 7 bases, with 5 bases left in between. The germline V gene encodes CDR1 SEHNR and CDR2 FQNEAQ (reference sequence). CDR3 sequence: CAVLGYTF. The CDR3 DNA reads TGTGCCGTACTTGGCTACACCTTC.

This chain connects TRBV29-1 to TRBJ2-7; 10 nucleotides align to TRBD2. Germline loops: CDR1 SQVTM, CDR2 ANQGSEA. The V gene end was trimmed by 0 bases and the J gene end by 4 bases; junction bases not matched to a gene: 9. The CDR3 is 16 amino acids. CDR3 DNA sequence: TGCAGCGTTGAAGATCGGCTAGCGGGAGAATGGTACGAGCAGTACTTC. Translated: CSVEDRLAGEWYEQYF.

This clonotype occurred many times. This chain connects TRBV20-1 to TRBJ2-5, with 9 bases matching TRBD2. From germline, CDR1 is DFQATT and CDR2 SNEGSKA (reference sequence). The CDR3 is 15 residues long. The trim removed 5 bases at V and 5 bases at J, leaving 12 bases unmatched. The CDR3 reads CSAPPGRGGWETQYF. CDR3 in DNA: TGCAGTGCTCCCCCGGGGCGGGGGGGCTGGGAGACCCAGTACTTC.

The chain joins TRBV6-1 to TRBJ1-1, with 8 bases that match TRBD1. Per germline, CDR1 MNHNS and CDR2 SASEGT. This CDR3 comprises 17 residues. V shed 3 bases, J shed 4 bases, and the junction held 13 bases outside the gene matches. CDR3 sequence: CASSDGTGALGITEAFF. The DNA of the CDR3 is TGTGCCAGCAGTGACGGGACAGGAGCTTTGGGTATCACTGAAGCTTTCTTT.